A selection of T cell receptor beta chains follows, all from one sample in a study of blood T cells in healthy people across ages. TCRdb ran MiXCR on the 5' RACE reads and lists one entry per CDR3 protein. The sample has 600,000 to 650,000 distinct CDR3 sequences; under 65% are singletons. Sequencing input: blood. Receptors originate from a man aged 55 to 70 in good health. Each CDR3 is given with its conserved first and last residue. The order of the fields is clone size, D gene, V gene, J gene, CDR3 DNA, CDR3 protein. D genes are given only for firm matches. Size is stated for part of the rows, as once, few or many counts, or as a class when the clone is expanded.

abundance: -; d_gene: TRBD2; v_gene: TRBV10-3; j_gene: TRBJ2-7; CDR3nt: TGTGCCATCAGTGGGACTAGTATCGACGAGCAGTACTTC; CDR3aa: CAISGTSIDEQYF
abundance: -; d_gene: TRBD1; v_gene: TRBV9; j_gene: TRBJ1-2; CDR3nt: TGTGCCAGCAGCACTCTGACAGGGTTCTCTAACTATGATGGCTACACCTTC; CDR3aa: CASSTLTGFSNYDGYTF
abundance: -; d_gene: TRBD2; v_gene: TRBV11-2; j_gene: TRBJ2-5; CDR3nt: TGTGCCAGCAGCTTGCGCTCCGGACTAGAAGAGACCCAGTACTTC; CDR3aa: CASSLRSGLEETQYF
abundance: -; d_gene: TRBD1; v_gene: TRBV12-3/TRBV12-4; j_gene: TRBJ1-5; CDR3nt: TGTGCCAGCGGACAGGGGGGTCAGCCCCAGCATTTT; CDR3aa: CASGQGGQPQHF
abundance: -; d_gene: TRBD1; v_gene: TRBV18; j_gene: TRBJ2-3; CDR3nt: TGTGCCAGCTCAGTGGACAGGGGTGGTACAGATACGCAGTATTTT; CDR3aa: CASSVDRGGTDTQYF
abundance: -; d_gene: TRBD1; v_gene: TRBV6-5; j_gene: TRBJ1-2; CDR3nt: TGTGCCAGCAGCCCTCGACGACAGGGGAAGTCTGGCTACACCTTC; CDR3aa: CASSPRRQGKSGYTF
abundance: -; d_gene: -; v_gene: TRBV14; j_gene: TRBJ1-2; CDR3nt: TGTGCCAGCAGCCCTTCCGAACGTGGCTACACCTTC; CDR3aa: CASSPSERGYTF
abundance: few; d_gene: -; v_gene: TRBV20-1; j_gene: TRBJ1-2; CDR3nt: TGCAGTGCAAGTACAGGGACCACTAACTATGGCTACACCTTC; CDR3aa: CSASTGTTNYGYTF
abundance: -; d_gene: TRBD1; v_gene: TRBV29-1; j_gene: TRBJ1-5; CDR3nt: TGCAGCGTCCACACAGGGGCGACCAATCAGCCCCAGCATTTT; CDR3aa: CSVHTGATNQPQHF
abundance: -; d_gene: TRBD1; v_gene: TRBV12-3/TRBV12-4; j_gene: TRBJ1-6; CDR3nt: TGTGCCAGCAGCCACGGGACAGTTAATTCACCCCTCCACTTT; CDR3aa: CASSHGTVNSPLHF
abundance: -; d_gene: -; v_gene: TRBV5-6; j_gene: TRBJ2-7; CDR3nt: TGTGCCAGCAGCTCCGGACGAGCGAGCTCCTACGAGCAGTACTTC; CDR3aa: CASSSGRASSYEQYF
abundance: once; d_gene: -; v_gene: TRBV7-9; j_gene: TRBJ1-1; CDR3nt: TGTGCCAGCAGCTTATACACCATGAACACTGAAGCTTTCTTT; CDR3aa: CASSLYTMNTEAFF
abundance: -; d_gene: -; v_gene: TRBV5-1; j_gene: TRBJ2-1; CDR3nt: TGCGCCAGCAGCTTGTCGGCTAGACGAATCGATGAGCAGTTCTTC; CDR3aa: CASSLSARRIDEQFF
abundance: -; d_gene: -; v_gene: TRBV10-2; j_gene: TRBJ2-7; CDR3nt: TGCGCCAGCAGACAGGAGAGCTCCTACAATGAGCAGTACTTC; CDR3aa: CASRQESSYNEQYF
abundance: few; d_gene: -; v_gene: TRBV5-1; j_gene: TRBJ1-2; CDR3nt: TGCGCCAGCAGCTTGGCTGAGGGCTACTATGGCTACACCTTC; CDR3aa: CASSLAEGYYGYTF
abundance: -; d_gene: TRBD1; v_gene: TRBV10-3; j_gene: TRBJ2-2; CDR3nt: TGTGCCATCAATAGACAGGGGGCGTCGAACACCGGGGAGCTGTTTTTT; CDR3aa: CAINRQGASNTGELFF
abundance: few; d_gene: TRBD2; v_gene: TRBV6-2/TRBV6-3; j_gene: TRBJ2-1; CDR3nt: TGTGCCAGCAGTTTATTCCGGGGGGGCTGGAGGGATGCCTACAATGAGCAGTTCTTC; CDR3aa: CASSLFRGGWRDAYNEQFF
abundance: -; d_gene: -; v_gene: TRBV5-1; j_gene: TRBJ2-4; CDR3nt: TGCGCCAGCAGCTTAGGAGTCAGAGCACTAGCCAAAAACATTCAGTACTTC; CDR3aa: CASSLGVRALAKNIQYF
abundance: -; d_gene: TRBD1; v_gene: TRBV20-1; j_gene: TRBJ1-5; CDR3nt: TGCAGTGCTAGAGTCCTTTCCGGAGGGGGCCTCAATCAGCCCCAGCATTTT; CDR3aa: CSARVLSGGGLNQPQHF
abundance: few; d_gene: -; v_gene: TRBV12-3/TRBV12-4; j_gene: TRBJ1-4; CDR3nt: TGTGCCAGCAGTTTGTTTAAGGAAAAACTGTTTTTT; CDR3aa: CASSLFKEKLFF
abundance: few; d_gene: -; v_gene: TRBV2; j_gene: TRBJ2-5; CDR3nt: TGTGCCAGCAGTGAAGCGAGACATCTTTGGGAGACCCAGTACTTC; CDR3aa: CASSEARHLWETQYF
abundance: few; d_gene: TRBD1; v_gene: TRBV5-1; j_gene: TRBJ2-1; CDR3nt: TGCGCCAGCAGCTCGGACAGGAAGCAGCAGTTCTTC; CDR3aa: CASSSDRKQQFF
abundance: -; d_gene: TRBD1; v_gene: TRBV6-6; j_gene: TRBJ2-1; CDR3nt: TGTGCCAGCAGTGCAAAGTCGGGACAGGGCAATCCGGGGGAGTTCTTC; CDR3aa: CASSAKSGQGNPGEFF
abundance: -; d_gene: TRBD2; v_gene: TRBV20-1; j_gene: TRBJ2-3; CDR3nt: TGCAGTGCTCCCCCTAAGGGAGCGGGGGGGCCAGTCACAGATACGCAGTATTTT; CDR3aa: CSAPPKGAGGPVTDTQYF
abundance: -; d_gene: -; v_gene: TRBV5-1; j_gene: TRBJ1-6; CDR3nt: TGCGCCAGCAGCTCGGACCTCCTGCGGCCCCTCCACTTT; CDR3aa: CASSSDLLRPLHF
abundance: -; d_gene: -; v_gene: TRBV2; j_gene: TRBJ1-5; CDR3nt: TGTGCCAGCAGGGGACGGAACAATCAGCCCCAGCATTTT; CDR3aa: CASRGRNNQPQHF
abundance: -; d_gene: TRBD2; v_gene: TRBV20-1; j_gene: TRBJ2-5; CDR3nt: TGCAGTGCTATTAGCGGGCGGGAGACCCAGTACTTC; CDR3aa: CSAISGRETQYF
abundance: few; d_gene: -; v_gene: TRBV12-3/TRBV12-4; j_gene: TRBJ2-4; CDR3nt: TGTGCCAGCAGACAGAACATCGCCAAAAACATTCAGTACTTC; CDR3aa: CASRQNIAKNIQYF
abundance: few; d_gene: -; v_gene: TRBV6-2/TRBV6-3; j_gene: TRBJ2-5; CDR3nt: TGTGCCAGCAGTTACGGCCTCCTGGGGCAGAGTGACGAGACCCAGTACTTC; CDR3aa: CASSYGLLGQSDETQYF
abundance: few; d_gene: TRBD1; v_gene: TRBV5-6; j_gene: TRBJ2-5; CDR3nt: TGTGCCAGCAGCGTAGGGGGCGCGGAGACCCAGTACTTC; CDR3aa: CASSVGGAETQYF
abundance: few; d_gene: -; v_gene: TRBV6-2/TRBV6-3; j_gene: TRBJ1-4; CDR3nt: TGTGCCAGCAGTGCGGCGGGGGACCGGTGGAAACTGTTTTTT; CDR3aa: CASSAAGDRWKLFF
abundance: few; d_gene: -; v_gene: TRBV28; j_gene: TRBJ1-6; CDR3nt: TGTGCCAGCAGTCCGCGGGTTCTTAATTCACCCCTCCACTTT; CDR3aa: CASSPRVLNSPLHF
abundance: -; d_gene: TRBD1; v_gene: TRBV11-2; j_gene: TRBJ1-6; CDR3nt: TGTGCCAGCAGCTTAGTCAGGACAGGTGATTCACCCCTCCACTTT; CDR3aa: CASSLVRTGDSPLHF
abundance: many; d_gene: -; v_gene: TRBV4-2; j_gene: TRBJ2-5; CDR3nt: TGTGCCAGCAGCCAAGATGGGAAGGACCAAGAGACCCAGTACTTC; CDR3aa: CASSQDGKDQETQYF
abundance: -; d_gene: -; v_gene: TRBV3-1; j_gene: TRBJ2-7; CDR3nt: TGTGCCAGCAGCCAAGAGCTCCGGGGTCGGAGCTCCTACGAGCAGTACTTC; CDR3aa: CASSQELRGRSSYEQYF
abundance: -; d_gene: TRBD1; v_gene: TRBV11-2; j_gene: TRBJ2-5; CDR3nt: TGTGCCAGCAGCCCTTCACAGGGGCGCTCGGGGACCCAGTACTTC; CDR3aa: CASSPSQGRSGTQYF
abundance: -; d_gene: TRBD2; v_gene: TRBV7-8; j_gene: TRBJ2-1; CDR3nt: TGTGCCAGCAGCTTAGTTAATAGCGGGGGGGCCGCCAATGAGCAGTTCTTC; CDR3aa: CASSLVNSGGAANEQFF
abundance: -; d_gene: -; v_gene: TRBV7-2; j_gene: TRBJ1-6; CDR3nt: TGTGCCAGCAGCTTAGAATTTACAGCAAATTCACCCCTCCACTTT; CDR3aa: CASSLEFTANSPLHF
abundance: once; d_gene: TRBD1; v_gene: TRBV20-1; j_gene: TRBJ2-1; CDR3nt: TGCAGTGCTAGGGGGACAGGGGGGTTTAGCAATGAGCAGTTCTTC; CDR3aa: CSARGTGGFSNEQFF
abundance: few; d_gene: -; v_gene: TRBV7-9; j_gene: TRBJ1-4; CDR3nt: TGTGCCAGCAGCCTCCTCGGTGAAAAACTGTTTTTT; CDR3aa: CASSLLGEKLFF
abundance: -; d_gene: -; v_gene: TRBV7-9; j_gene: TRBJ2-7; CDR3nt: TGTGCCAGCAGCTCCCGCTTGGGCGGGACTGCATCCGAGCAGTACTTC; CDR3aa: CASSSRLGGTASEQYF
abundance: many; d_gene: -; v_gene: TRBV20-1; j_gene: TRBJ2-3; CDR3nt: TGCAGTGCTACTGGCGGGGCCTACACAGATACGCAGTATTTT; CDR3aa: CSATGGAYTDTQYF
abundance: -; d_gene: TRBD1; v_gene: TRBV4-1; j_gene: TRBJ2-5; CDR3nt: TGCGCCAGCAGCCAAGATCCGTCCAGGGGGCGAGGGGAGACCCAGTACTTC; CDR3aa: CASSQDPSRGRGETQYF
abundance: -; d_gene: TRBD1; v_gene: TRBV12-3/TRBV12-4; j_gene: TRBJ2-7; CDR3nt: TGTGCCAGCAGTCCACAAAGGACAGGGGCCCCCTACGAGCAGTACTTC; CDR3aa: CASSPQRTGAPYEQYF